This is a list of T cell receptor beta chains from one sample in a study of patients and donors after allogeneic stem cell transplantation. TCRdb called the RT-PCR reads again in MiXCR, with one record for every CDR3 protein. The sample gives approximately 160,000 distinct CDR3 sequences, nearly 25% of which show up once; roughly 27% is in the top ten. Sequencing was performed on blood, either unsorted or a sorted T cell fraction (not recorded which). The source of these receptors is a human donor who was either an allogeneic HSCT recipient or a stem cell or donor lymphocyte infusion donor (not recorded which). It is not recorded whose cells these are; they may come from a transplant donor. Both conserved end residues are part of each CDR3. A D gene is named only where the DNA matches it firmly. Where a row states a size, it is once, few, many or the class of an expanded clone; other rows omit it.

clone size: NA
J gene: TRBJ2-7
V gene: TRBV3-1
D gene: NA
CDR3 DNA: TGTGCCAGCAGCCACCTGGGGACACCGCGAGAGCAGTACTTC
CDR3 protein: CASSHLGTPREQYF

clone size: few
J gene: TRBJ2-7
V gene: TRBV27
D gene: NA
CDR3 DNA: TGTGCCAGCAGTTCGCCCACCACGGGAAGCTCCTACGAGCAGTACTTC
CDR3 protein: CASSSPTTGSSYEQYF

clone size: NA
J gene: TRBJ2-1
V gene: TRBV7-6
D gene: NA
CDR3 DNA: TGTGCCAGCAGCTCGCCGGGTAGCTCCTACAATGAGCAGTTCTTC
CDR3 protein: CASSSPGSSYNEQFF

clone size: few
J gene: TRBJ2-7
V gene: TRBV5-1
D gene: NA
CDR3 DNA: TGCGCCAGCAGCTTCCAGACAGTATCCTCCTACGAGCAGTACTTC
CDR3 protein: CASSFQTVSSYEQYF

clone size: few
J gene: TRBJ1-1
V gene: TRBV11-2
D gene: NA
CDR3 DNA: TGTGCCAGCAGCTTAGTTTTAGGGGTAATGAACACTGAAGCTTTCTTT
CDR3 protein: CASSLVLGVMNTEAFF

clone size: NA
J gene: TRBJ2-7
V gene: TRBV6-2/TRBV6-3
D gene: NA
CDR3 DNA: TGTGCCAGCAGTTACTGGGACCCCCCTAGGACCGCCTACGAGCAGTACTTC
CDR3 protein: CASSYWDPPRTAYEQYF

clone size: NA
J gene: TRBJ2-7
V gene: TRBV29-1
D gene: TRBD1
CDR3 DNA: TGCAGCGTTGAAAAATTCCAGGGGGCGCTCCACGAGCAGTACTTC
CDR3 protein: CSVEKFQGALHEQYF

clone size: few
J gene: TRBJ2-5
V gene: TRBV27
D gene: TRBD2
CDR3 DNA: TGTGCCAGCAGTTTTGCGGCTAGCGGCAAAGAGACCCAGTACTTC
CDR3 protein: CASSFAASGKETQYF

clone size: NA
J gene: TRBJ1-2
V gene: TRBV10-3
D gene: NA
CDR3 DNA: TGTGCCATCAATTCCATCCGACAGAGTGGCTACACCTTC
CDR3 protein: CAINSIRQSGYTF

clone size: NA
J gene: TRBJ1-5
V gene: TRBV20-1
D gene: NA
CDR3 DNA: TGCAGTGCTCCTAAACCCGGCGGCAATCAGCCCCAGCATTTT
CDR3 protein: CSAPKPGGNQPQHF

clone size: NA
J gene: TRBJ2-6
V gene: TRBV12-3/TRBV12-4
D gene: NA
CDR3 DNA: TGTGCCAGCAGTTTTAGGGTCCGGTGGTCCGTCCTGACTTTC
CDR3 protein: CASSFRVRWSVLTF

clone size: few
J gene: TRBJ2-1
V gene: TRBV5-6
D gene: TRBD2
CDR3 DNA: TGTGCCAGCAGCTTAGGACTAGACTACAATGAGCAGTTCTTC
CDR3 protein: CASSLGLDYNEQFF

clone size: NA
J gene: TRBJ1-5
V gene: TRBV20-1
D gene: TRBD1
CDR3 DNA: TGCAGTGCTCGACAGGGGTTTGGCAATCAGCCCCAGCATTTT
CDR3 protein: CSARQGFGNQPQHF

clone size: few
J gene: TRBJ2-2
V gene: TRBV6-5
D gene: TRBD1
CDR3 DNA: TGTGCCAGCAGTTACTCAAGGGGGCCCAGGGACACCGGGGAGCTGTTTTTT
CDR3 protein: CASSYSRGPRDTGELFF

clone size: few
J gene: TRBJ1-1
V gene: TRBV21-1
D gene: NA
CDR3 DNA: TGTGCCAGCAGCAAAGCAATGGGGACCGAAGCTTTCTTT
CDR3 protein: CASSKAMGTEAFF

clone size: NA
J gene: TRBJ2-5
V gene: TRBV7-9
D gene: NA
CDR3 DNA: TGTGCCAGCAGCCCGGGGACTTTGCGGCAAGAGACCCAGTACTTC
CDR3 protein: CASSPGTLRQETQYF

clone size: NA
J gene: TRBJ2-1
V gene: TRBV6-5
D gene: TRBD1
CDR3 DNA: TGTGCCAGCAGTCAAAACAGGGGCTCCTACAATGAGCAGTTCTTC
CDR3 protein: CASSQNRGSYNEQFF

clone size: few
J gene: TRBJ2-1
V gene: TRBV28
D gene: TRBD2
CDR3 DNA: TGTGCCAGCAGACCCGGGACTAACAACAATGAGCAGTTCTTC
CDR3 protein: CASRPGTNNNEQFF

clone size: few
J gene: TRBJ2-7
V gene: TRBV5-6
D gene: NA
CDR3 DNA: TGTGCCAGCAGCTTCGAGGACGAGCAGTACTTC
CDR3 protein: CASSFEDEQYF

clone size: NA
J gene: TRBJ1-2
V gene: TRBV4-1
D gene: NA
CDR3 DNA: TGCGCCAGCAGCCAAGAACTGTATGGCTACACCTTC
CDR3 protein: CASSQELYGYTF

clone size: NA
J gene: TRBJ1-2
V gene: TRBV12-3/TRBV12-4
D gene: TRBD1
CDR3 DNA: TGTGCCAGCAGTTCACGTGGACAGGGTGGCGGCTACACCTTC
CDR3 protein: CASSSRGQGGGYTF

clone size: NA
J gene: TRBJ2-1
V gene: TRBV6-5
D gene: TRBD2
CDR3 DNA: TGTGCCAGCAGTTACAGAACCCTAGCGGGAGGGCCCTACAATGAGCAGTTCTTC
CDR3 protein: CASSYRTLAGGPYNEQFF

clone size: few
J gene: TRBJ2-2
V gene: TRBV20-1
D gene: NA
CDR3 DNA: TGCAGTGCTAGACCCGGCGGAGGCAGTGGAAACACCGGGGAGCTGTTTTTT
CDR3 protein: CSARPGGGSGNTGELFF

clone size: NA
J gene: TRBJ2-1
V gene: TRBV6-5
D gene: TRBD1
CDR3 DNA: TGTGCCAGCAGTCAGGACAGGGGATCTGAGCAGTTCTTC
CDR3 protein: CASSQDRGSEQFF

clone size: NA
J gene: TRBJ2-5
V gene: TRBV15
D gene: NA
CDR3 DNA: TGTGCCACCAGCAGAGGGATCCAAGAGACCCAGTACTTC
CDR3 protein: CATSRGIQETQYF

clone size: few
J gene: TRBJ2-2
V gene: TRBV7-2
D gene: TRBD2
CDR3 DNA: TGTGCCAGCAGCTTAGAAGGGTACCCACCTGCGGGAGGGAACACCGGGGAGCTGTTTTTT
CDR3 protein: CASSLEGYPPAGGNTGELFF

clone size: few
J gene: TRBJ2-1
V gene: TRBV4-3
D gene: NA
CDR3 DNA: TGCGCCAGCAGCCAAGACGAAATCGTAAACGAGCAGTTCTTC
CDR3 protein: CASSQDEIVNEQFF

clone size: NA
J gene: TRBJ2-1
V gene: TRBV12-3/TRBV12-4
D gene: TRBD2
CDR3 DNA: TGTGCCAGCAGCCCTCAAGCGGGAGGATACAATGAGCAGTTCTTC
CDR3 protein: CASSPQAGGYNEQFF

clone size: few
J gene: TRBJ2-1
V gene: TRBV24-1
D gene: NA
CDR3 DNA: TGTGCCACCAGTGATTCCGGACTAAGGAGGAATGAGCAGTTCTTC
CDR3 protein: CATSDSGLRRNEQFF

clone size: NA
J gene: TRBJ2-4
V gene: TRBV12-3/TRBV12-4
D gene: TRBD1
CDR3 DNA: TGTGCCAGCACCACGACAGGGATAAGAAACATTCAGTACTTC
CDR3 protein: CASTTTGIRNIQYF

clone size: NA
J gene: TRBJ2-3
V gene: TRBV7-2
D gene: NA
CDR3 DNA: TGTGCCAGCAGCTTTCTATCCACAGATACGCAGTATTTT
CDR3 protein: CASSFLSTDTQYF

clone size: NA
J gene: TRBJ2-1
V gene: TRBV11-2
D gene: TRBD2
CDR3 DNA: TGTGCCAGCAGCGCACTAGCGGGGGGGAACAATGAGCAGTTCTTC
CDR3 protein: CASSALAGGNNEQFF

clone size: NA
J gene: TRBJ1-1
V gene: TRBV5-1
D gene: NA
CDR3 DNA: TGCGCCAGCAGCTTGGATTTTCGGGGAAACACTGAAGCTTTCTTT
CDR3 protein: CASSLDFRGNTEAFF

clone size: NA
J gene: TRBJ2-7
V gene: TRBV9
D gene: NA
CDR3 DNA: TGTGCCAGCAGCACAGCTTTGACCGCCACCGAGCAGTACTTC
CDR3 protein: CASSTALTATEQYF

clone size: many
J gene: TRBJ1-2
V gene: TRBV5-1
D gene: NA
CDR3 DNA: TGCGCCAGCAGCTTGGGGGCAGGAAATGGCTACACCTTC
CDR3 protein: CASSLGAGNGYTF

clone size: few
J gene: TRBJ2-7
V gene: TRBV20-1
D gene: NA
CDR3 DNA: TGCAGTGCTAGAGGGTGGGCGGGGTCCTACGAGCAGTACTTC
CDR3 protein: CSARGWAGSYEQYF

clone size: NA
J gene: TRBJ1-1
V gene: TRBV20-1
D gene: TRBD1
CDR3 DNA: TGCAGTGCTTGTACAGGGGGTACTGAAGCTTTCTTT
CDR3 protein: CSACTGGTEAFF

clone size: NA
J gene: TRBJ2-2
V gene: TRBV5-1
D gene: NA
CDR3 DNA: TGCGCCAGCAGCTTGGCCGGAGGGAGTATCGGGGAGCTGTTTTTT
CDR3 protein: CASSLAGGSIGELFF

clone size: few
J gene: TRBJ1-1
V gene: TRBV29-1
D gene: NA
CDR3 DNA: TGCAGCGTGGTCGACAGGAACACTGAAGCTTTCTTT
CDR3 protein: CSVVDRNTEAFF

clone size: NA
J gene: TRBJ2-5
V gene: TRBV6-6
D gene: TRBD1
CDR3 DNA: TGTGCCAGCACTTACACCGGGACAGGGTCCCAAGAGACCCAGTACTTC
CDR3 protein: CASTYTGTGSQETQYF

clone size: once
J gene: TRBJ2-7
V gene: TRBV5-5
D gene: TRBD1
CDR3 DNA: TGTGCCAGCAGCCTCGCCGGGACAGCAAACTACGAGCAGTACTTC
CDR3 protein: CASSLAGTANYEQYF

clone size: NA
J gene: TRBJ2-7
V gene: TRBV20-1
D gene: TRBD1
CDR3 DNA: TGCAGTGCTAGTGGGACAGGGTACGAGCAGTACTTC
CDR3 protein: CSASGTGYEQYF

clone size: NA
J gene: TRBJ1-6
V gene: TRBV5-1
D gene: TRBD1
CDR3 DNA: TGCGCCAGCAGCTTGGCCGGAGGGGGCAAGTCACCCCTCCACTTT
CDR3 protein: CASSLAGGGKSPLHF

clone size: few
J gene: TRBJ1-4
V gene: TRBV20-1
D gene: NA
CDR3 DNA: TGCAGTGCCACAGAAGCTAATGAAAAACTGTTTTTT
CDR3 protein: CSATEANEKLFF

clone size: NA
J gene: TRBJ1-3
V gene: TRBV4-3
D gene: NA
CDR3 DNA: TGCGCCAGCAGCAACAGGGAGGGCGGTGGAAACACCATATATTTT
CDR3 protein: CASSNREGGGNTIYF